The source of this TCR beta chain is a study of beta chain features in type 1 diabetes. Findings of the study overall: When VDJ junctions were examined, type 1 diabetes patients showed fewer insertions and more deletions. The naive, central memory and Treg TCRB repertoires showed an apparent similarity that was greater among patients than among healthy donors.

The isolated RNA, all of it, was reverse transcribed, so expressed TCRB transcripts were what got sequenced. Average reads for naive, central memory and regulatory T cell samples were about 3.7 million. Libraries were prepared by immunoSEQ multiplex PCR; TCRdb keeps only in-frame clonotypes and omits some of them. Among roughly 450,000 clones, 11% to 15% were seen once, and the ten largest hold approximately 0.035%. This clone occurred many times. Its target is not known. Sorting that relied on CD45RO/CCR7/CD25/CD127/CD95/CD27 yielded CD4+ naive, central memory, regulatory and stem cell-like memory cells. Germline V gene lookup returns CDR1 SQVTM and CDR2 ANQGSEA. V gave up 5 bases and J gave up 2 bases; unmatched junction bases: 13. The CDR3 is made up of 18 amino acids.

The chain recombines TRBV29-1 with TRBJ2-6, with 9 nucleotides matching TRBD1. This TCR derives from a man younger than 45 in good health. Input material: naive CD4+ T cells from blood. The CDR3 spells CSVISLGTGTPGANVLTF. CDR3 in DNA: TGCAGCGTTATTTCCCTAGGGACAGGGACCCCTGGGGCCAACGTCCTGACTTTC.